Below, 17 T cell receptor beta chains from the same sample are listed, as sequenced in a study of T cells in Graves' hyperthyroidism and ophthalmopathy. What was amplified from RNA transcripts were TCR beta CDR3 regions. First-round RT-PCR with HTBI primers amplified the TCR CDR3 region. MiXCR was run by TCRdb on the multiplex PCR reads, yielding one entry per CDR3 protein. The data contain around 370,000 distinct CDR3 sequences, less than 20% of them singletons. Material for sequencing was blood. These TCRs come from a man aged 18 to 29 with Graves' ophthalmopathy.

The rearrangement links TRBV7-8 to TRBJ1-1; 12 nucleotides align to TRBD1. The CDR3 runs 14 residues. V was clipped by 7 bases and J by 7 bases; unmatched bases: 7. From germline, CDR1 is SGHVS and CDR2 FQNEAQ. CDR3 region: CASTLRDRGLEAFF. The CDR3 region has the DNA TGTGCCAGCACCCTCCGGGACAGGGGGCTTGAAGCTTTCTTT.

A few counts support this clonotype. This chain links TRBV29-1 with TRBJ1-3; 9 bases are a match to TRBD1. From germline, CDR1 is SQVTM and CDR2 ANQGSEA. V lost 0 bases, J lost 5 bases, and 5 bases stayed unmatched. The CDR3 covers 15 residues. CDR3: CSVEDGQGFRNTIYF. The CDR3, as DNA: TGCAGCGTTGAAGATGGACAGGGGTTCAGAAACACCATATATTTT.

Points on this clonotype: The conserved phenylalanine or tryptophan is not found at the CDR3 terminus, so this likely reflects a read error. The chain joins TRBV6-1 to TRBJ1-5, with D unresolved. Germline CDR1 is MNHNS and CDR2 is SASEGT. This CDR3 spans 14 amino acids. The V end lost 5 bases, the J end lost 7 bases, and 15 bases lay between the germline ends. DNA for the CDR3: TGTGCCAGCAGTCTAGGTGCGGAGGACCAGCCCCAGCATTCT. Its translation is CASSLGAEDQPQHS.

The rearrangement uses TRBV6-1 and TRBJ2-7; 9 bases are a match to TRBD1. CDR1 is MNHNS, CDR2 SASEGT, per germline. The CDR3 runs to 16 residues. The V segment lost 6 bases and the J segment 2 bases; nucleotides outside the gene matches: 11. CDR3 loop: CASRRRDREGAYEQYF. CDR3 sequence (DNA): TGTGCCAGCAGGCGCCGGGACAGGGAAGGGGCCTACGAGCAGTACTTC.

This clonotype was counted ten times or more. The chain recombines TRBV15 with TRBJ2-3, with 9 bases that match TRBD1. Germline CDR1 is LNHNV and CDR2 is YYDKDF (reference sequence). The length of the CDR3 is 18 residues. V dropped 2 bases and J dropped 6; count of bases not matched to a gene: 15. The CDR3 protein is CATSRSRGQGVLVDTQYF. The CDR3 DNA follows: TGTGCCACCAGCAGATCGCGGGGACAGGGTGTTTTGGTGGATACGCAGTATTTT. Using reference TRBV15 and TRBJ2-3 for the parts outside the CDR3, the full variable domain is DAMVIQNPRYQVTQFGKPVTLSCSQTLNHNVMYWYQQKSSQAPKLLFHYYDKDFNNEADTPDNFQSRRPNTSFCFLDIRSPGLGDTAMYLCATSRSRGQGVLVDTQYFGPGTRLTVL.

This clonotype showed up many times. The chain is built from TRBV18 and TRBJ2-7, with D perhaps assigned TRBD1 or TRBD2 (5 bases each). Germline V gene sequence: CDR1 KGHSH, CDR2 LQKENI. This CDR3 is built from 13 residues. V lost 5 bases, J lost 5 bases, and 13 bases lay in between. The CDR3 DNA reads TGTGCCAGCTCATCCAGGGAGAGCAACGAGCAGTACTTC. Translation: CASSSRESNEQYF.

In this sample, this clonotype turned up many times. This chain joins TRBV2 and TRBJ2-2; TRBD1 is a possible D gene (6 bases). Between the trimmed V and J ends, which lost 6 bases and 5 bases, there was a span of 10 bases. The CDR3 is 13 amino acids. Germline loops: CDR1 SNHLY, CDR2 FYNNEI. The CDR3: CASRYRVTGELFF. The CDR3 region has the DNA TGTGCCAGCAGATACAGGGTAACCGGGGAGCTGTTTTTT.

In its sample, this clonotype was seen many times. The V call is TRBV12-3 or TRBV12-4, the J call TRBJ2-5; D may be TRBD2 (5 bases). The V gene lost 3 bases and the J gene lost 1 base, with 9 bases spanning the gap. The CDR3 has 14 amino acids. CDR3 DNA sequence: TGTGCCAGCAGTTTCCGGGGTGGCCAAGAGACCCAGTACTTC. Its protein is CASSFRGGQETQYF.

This clonotype was seen ten or more times. This rearrangement joins TRBV6-1 to TRBJ1-1; weak D call: TRBD1 (5 bases). The CDR3 consists of 14 residues. Germline values: CDR1 MNHNS, CDR2 SASEGT. Trimming removed 5 bases at V and 0 bases at J, with 10 bases between. CDR3 loop: CASSQTDMNTEAFF. CDR3 coding DNA: TGTGCCAGCAGTCAGACAGACATGAACACTGAAGCTTTCTTT.

The chain employs TRBV20-1 and TRBJ2-3; 12 bases are a match to TRBD2. V gave up 8 bases and J gave up 4 bases; unmatched junction bases: 10. Germline V gives CDR1 DFQATT, CDR2 SNEGSKA (reference sequence). The CDR3 loop spans 15 amino acids. CDR3 protein: CSSFGLAGLSDTQYF. The CDR3 bases are TGCAGTTCATTCGGACTAGCGGGATTATCAGATACGCAGTATTTT.

This clonotype turned up a few times. This chain links TRBV6-1 with TRBJ1-5; D gene uncertain. V lost 8 bases, J lost 3 bases, and 8 bases lay in between. The CDR3 is made up of 12 amino acids. CDR1 is MNHNS and CDR2 is SASEGT in the germline V gene. CDR3 residues: CASLGLNQPQHF. Here the CDR3 DNA reads TGTGCCAGCTTAGGACTCAATCAGCCCCAGCATTTT.

The CDR3 reads CASSAPQTISYEQYF. The CDR3 coding sequence is TGTGCCAGCAGTGCCCCACAGACTATCTCCTACGAGCAGTACTTC. The chain links TRBV6-2 or TRBV6-3 to TRBJ2-7; D might be TRBD2 (5 bases). The germline gives CDR1 MNHEY, CDR2 SVGEGT. This CDR3 has 15 amino acids. The ends were cut back, 5 bases at V and 0 bases at J, with 14 bases in the middle.

About this clonotype itself: A clone one base away is much larger, so this may be a read error. The chain uses TRBV12-5 and TRBJ2-4, with 7 bases that match TRBD1. Trimming took 10 bases from V and 12 from J; bases not matched to a gene: 9. The germline V gene has CDR1 LGHNT and CDR2 FRNRAP. CDR3 length: 11 amino acids. CDR3 in DNA: TGTGCTAAGACAGGGTGGGACACTCAGTACTTC. Translated: CAKTGWDTQYF.

This clonotype was seen only a few times. The chain uses TRBV7-8 and TRBJ1-5; D ambiguous. The CDR3 spans 16 residues. The germline CDR1 and CDR2 sequences are SGHVS and FQNEAQ. Trimming removed 6 bases at V and 1 base at J, with 16 bases between. DNA for the CDR3: TGTGCCAGCAGAATAGACCGAGGGATGAGCAATCAGCCCCAGCATTTT. Amino acids: CASRIDRGMSNQPQHF.

This clonotype appeared a few times. This chain connects TRBV7-6 to TRBJ2-7, with 11 nucleotides matching TRBD1. Germline-derived CDR1 and CDR2 are SGHVS and FNYEAQ. The CDR3 runs 16 residues. With V trimmed by 1 base and J by 4 bases, 6 bases remained unmatched. CDR3 coding DNA: TGTGCCAGCAGCTTAGGGACCGGGACAGGGGGATACGAGCAGTACTTC. It specifies CASSLGTGTGGYEQYF.

This clonotype was counted between two and nine times. The V call is TRBV7-9, the J call TRBJ2-5; D remains ambiguous. V gave up 1 base and J gave up 13 bases, with 19 bases separating them. The CDR3 covers 14 residues. Germline lookup yields CDR1 SEHNR and CDR2 FQNEAQ (reference sequence). In nucleotides, the CDR3 is TGTGCCAGCAGCTTAGGTGCTTCCAAGACCGTTGGGTACTTC. Translating gives CASSLGASKTVGYF.

With respect to this clonotype: This may be a read error, as it is one base from a much larger clone. The rearrangement uses TRBV2 and TRBJ1-5; a weak D match, TRBD1 (5 bases). CDR1 SNHLY and CDR2 FYNNEI come from the germline V gene. The CDR3 runs to 15 residues. In DNA form, the CDR3 reads TGTGCCAGCAGCGCAGGACACCTTAGCAGTCAGCCCCAGCATTTT. This gives the protein CASSAGHLSSQPQHF. The whole variable domain, remainder taken from reference TRBV2 and TRBJ1-5, is EPEVTQTPSHQVTQMGQEVILRCVPISNHLYFYWYRQILGQKVEFLVSFYNNEISEKSEIFDDQFSVERPDGSNFTLKIRSTKLEDSAMYFCASSAGHLSSQPQHFGDGTRLSIL.